This passage covers 12 T cell receptor beta chains from one sample sequenced in a study of post-analysis software for immune sequencing data. Study-wide results and limits: In patients, TRBV5-6, TRBV5-1 and TRBV20-1 belonged to 4 or 5 TRBV segments found more frequently than in controls.

For these TCRs, the target antigens are not known. The TCR beta cDNA libraries carried unique molecular identifiers. TCRdb reanalysed the PCR reads using MiXCR and keeps one entry per CDR3 protein. The repertoire holds over 300,000 distinct CDR3 sequences, 30% to 45% seen once, with around an eighth in the top ten. The sequenced sample consisted of blood. Source of these receptors: a girl aged 5-17 years with multiple sclerosis.

In this sample, this clonotype turned up a few times. The V call is TRBV6-6, the J call TRBJ1-2; D is perhaps TRBD1 (5 bases). CDR1 is MNHNY, CDR2 SVGAGI, per germline (reference sequence). V gave up 5 bases and J gave up 8 bases, with 15 bases separating them. The CDR3 is 13 amino acids. The CDR3, as DNA: TGTGCCAGCAGTGTCGATGAGGGGCGAGGCTACACCTTC. Its protein product is CASSVDEGRGYTF.

This clonotype showed up just a few times. V and J are TRBV3-1 and TRBJ2-1; the match to TRBD2 covers 10 bases. The CDR3 sequence is 15 residues long. In germline, CDR1 is LGHDT, CDR2 YNNKEL (reference sequence). V shed 1 base and J 6 bases; nucleotides not matched to a gene: 3. The CDR3, as DNA: TGTGCCAGCAGCCAAGTAAGCGGGGGGGCCAATGAGCAGTTCTTC. This sequence encodes CASSQVSGGANEQFF.

V and J are TRBV5-1 and TRBJ1-1, with TRBD1 matching 10 bases. Germline V CDR1 and CDR2: SGHRS, YFSETQ. CDR3 length: 17 amino acids. Trimming cost V 1 base and J 3 bases; bases outside gene matches: 9. CDR3 amino acids: CASSLSTTGGYDTEAFF. As DNA, the CDR3 is TGCGCCAGCAGCTTGAGTACGACAGGGGGCTATGACACTGAAGCTTTCTTT.

This clonotype was seen more than once but under ten times. The rearrangement uses TRBV6-5 and TRBJ2-3; D is perhaps TRBD1 or TRBD2 (5 bases each). V shed 0 bases and J shed 0 bases, with 13 bases lying between them. From germline, CDR1 is MNHEY and CDR2 SVGAGI. This CDR3 comprises 17 residues. CDR3 in amino acids: CASSYSRWDGSTDTQYF. In nucleotides, the CDR3 is TGTGCCAGCAGTTACTCGAGATGGGACGGGAGCACAGATACGCAGTATTTT.

The sample holds a few counts of this clonotype. V and J are TRBV29-1 and TRBJ2-6, with D tentatively TRBD1 (5 bases). Germline CDR1 SQVTM, CDR2 ANQGSEA. The V end was cut by 6 bases, the J end by 2 bases, with 11 bases between. The CDR3 length is 14 residues. The CDR3 here is CSVPTGAGANVLTF. CDR3 sequence (DNA): TGCAGCGTCCCCACAGGAGCTGGGGCCAACGTCCTGACTTTC.

This clonotype has only a few counts. V usage is TRBV10-3 and J usage is TRBJ2-7, with 7 bases aligning to TRBD2. With V trimmed by 6 bases and J by 0 bases, 8 bases remained unmatched. CDR1 ENHRY and CDR2 SYGVKD come from the germline V gene. CDR3 length: 15 residues. The CDR3 region is CAIRGVSGDSYEQYF. As DNA, the CDR3 is TGTGCCATCAGAGGGGTCAGCGGGGACTCCTACGAGCAGTACTTC.

With regard to this clonotype: An end of the junction does not agree with germline; a read error may underlie this. The chain couples TRBV6-2 or TRBV6-3 to TRBJ1-5; possibly TRBD1 for D (5 bases). Germline CDR1 is MNHEY and CDR2 is SVGEGT. The length of the CDR3 is 15 residues. CDR3: CASSYHDSSNHPQHF. CDR3 nucleotides: TGTGCCAGCAGTTACCACGACAGTAGCAATCACCCCCAGCATTTT.

Turning to this clonotype: A much more abundant neighbour one base away suggests this may be a read error. For the CDR3, the DNA is TGCGCCAGCAGCCCGTCTCAGGGGGCCCTTGCCGTCCGTCTGGTCTTC. It is translated as CASSPSQGALAVRLVF. The chain joins TRBV5-1 to TRBJ2-1, with TRBD1 identical over 8 bases. In germline, CDR1 is SGHRS, CDR2 YFSETQ. The CDR3 contains 16 residues.

As to this clonotype: With a much larger clone just one base away, this may be a read error. This sequence joins TRBV20-1 and TRBJ1-6, with D unclear. The CDR3 extends over 13 amino acids. Trimming stripped 3 bases from V and 7 bases from J, with 10 bases between. Germline V gene lookup returns CDR1 DFQATT and CDR2 SNEGSKA (reference sequence). The CDR3, as DNA: TGCAGTGCTAGGAAAGGAGGGAATTCACCCCTCCACTTT. Translation: CSARKGGNSPLHF.

V gene TRBV20-1 combines with J gene TRBJ1-1; D unclear. The CDR3 is 11 amino acids. The germline gives CDR1 DFQATT, CDR2 SNEGSKA (reference sequence). With 5 bases removed from V and 3 bases from J, the gap between germline ends came to 7 bases. The CDR3 spells CSAWTYTEAFF. DNA for the CDR3: TGCAGTGCTTGGACCTACACTGAAGCTTTCTTT.

This clonotype occurred a few times. The rearrangement links TRBV10-3 to TRBJ2-5; TRBD1 is a possible D gene (6 bases). Germline V CDR1 and CDR2: ENHRY, SYGVKD. Deletions cut 0 bases from V and 2 bases from J, with 19 bases between. The CDR3 is 18 residues long. Here the CDR3 reads CAISESLGAKRGQETQYF. In DNA form, the CDR3 reads TGTGCCATCAGTGAGTCCCTCGGTGCTAAGAGGGGGCAAGAGACCCAGTACTTC.

The rearrangement uses TRBV18 and TRBJ2-7; perhaps TRBD2 as D (7 bases). The CDR3 has 14 residues. The V end was cut by 3 bases, the J end by 6 bases, with 15 bases between. Looked up from germline, CDR1 is KGHSH and CDR2 is LQKENI. The DNA of the CDR3 is TGTGCCAGCTCACCGACCGGGGGGCTGCCCGAGCAGTACTTC. Protein sequence: CASSPTGGLPEQYF.